The 4 T cell receptor beta chains listed next were all sequenced from one sample in a study of identical twins (dated by TCRdb to the mid-2010s). To prepare the library, 5' RACE was applied. Sequenced using an Illumina HiSeq 2000. TCRdb reworked the public reads: Q25 trimming with fastp, MiXCR clone assembly, productive beta chains retained. Rows merge per CDR3 protein into single entries with the most common DNA and genes. The sample table records about 470,000 distinct CDR3 sequences; 20% to 25% of these occur just once. The biggest ten clones account for around 3% of the sample. The sample also formed part of further work on T cells expressing NK-cell markers.

Source material: CD4+ T cells sorted from blood. These receptors were collected from a young woman in good health.

The V call is TRBV5-6, the J call TRBJ2-1, with 11 bases identical to TRBD2. Per germline, CDR1 SGHDT and CDR2 YYEEEE. J gave up 1 base and V 4 bases, and 7 bases lay outside the gene matches. The CDR3 has 17 residues. This CDR3 reads CASSRLAGGISYNEQFF. As DNA, the CDR3 is TGTGCCAGCAGCCGCTTAGCGGGGGGGATTTCCTACAATGAGCAGTTCTTC.

This chain connects TRBV10-2 to TRBJ2-7; either TRBD1 or TRBD2 may supply D (5 bases each). The germline V and J ends were trimmed by 6 bases and 3 bases, with 18 bases remaining between them. CDR3 length: 15 amino acids. Per the germline V gene, CDR1 is WSHSY and CDR2 is SAAADI. Here the CDR3 reads CASRPEGPANYEQYF. CDR3 in DNA: TGCGCCAGCAGGCCCGAGGGGCCGGCGAACTACGAGCAGTACTTC.

In this sample, this clonotype turned up a few times. This chain links TRBV5-1 with TRBJ2-4; D is tentatively TRBD1 or TRBD2 (5 bases each). Germline CDR1 is SGHRS and CDR2 is YFSETQ. The V gene lost 0 bases and the J gene lost 5 bases, with 9 bases spanning the gap. The CDR3 length is 14 residues. DNA of the CDR3: TGCGCCAGCAGCTTGGGAGGGGCAGAAAACATTCAGTACTTC. Its translation is CASSLGGAENIQYF.

There are a few counts of this clonotype. The chain uses TRBV6-1 and TRBJ2-2, with TRBD2 matching 10 bases. CDR3 length: 18 amino acids. V shed 2 bases, J shed 7 bases, and the junction held 13 bases outside the gene matches. Germline assignment: CDR1 MNHNS and CDR2 SASEGT. This chain's CDR3 is CASSENRLAGAHDGELFF. The CDR3 DNA reads TGTGCCAGCAGTGAAAATCGTCTAGCGGGGGCCCACGACGGGGAGCTGTTTTTT.